The clone carrying this TCR beta chain was detected a few times. Its antigen is undetermined. This record belongs to a study of beta chain features in type 1 diabetes. Study background: All of the samples together had over 90 million sorted cells examined.

The whole isolated RNA underwent reverse transcription, so sequencing captured expressed TCRB transcripts. The method was immunoSEQ multiplex PCR; TCRdb's version includes in-frame clones alone and lacks a portion of them. The data show under 200,000 clones, with about 8.3% seen just once and approximately 0.54% held by the top ten. Broader study findings: Shorter TCRB CDR3s, moderately but significantly so, were found in Type 1 diabetes patients in all four CD4+ subsets. Small HLA sub-analyses could not settle whether HLA shapes TCRB rearrangement. The naive, central memory and Treg TCRB repertoires looked more alike in patients than they did in healthy donors. Cells expressing TCR highly could be over-represented by cDNA sequencing.

The clonotype was recovered from a woman aged 18-29 years with type 1 diabetes. The sample consisted of central memory CD4+ T cells from blood.

The CDR3 sequence is CASGTYLAGPNEQFF. In DNA form, the CDR3 reads TGTGCTAGTGGGACCTACCTAGCGGGACCAAATGAGCAGTTCTTC. This chain links TRBV12-5 with TRBJ2-1; 9 bases match TRBD2. CDR1 and CDR2 from the germline V gene are LGHNT and FRNRAP. The CDR3 extends over 15 amino acids. V lost 6 bases to trimming and J lost 7 bases; unmatched junction nucleotides: 10.